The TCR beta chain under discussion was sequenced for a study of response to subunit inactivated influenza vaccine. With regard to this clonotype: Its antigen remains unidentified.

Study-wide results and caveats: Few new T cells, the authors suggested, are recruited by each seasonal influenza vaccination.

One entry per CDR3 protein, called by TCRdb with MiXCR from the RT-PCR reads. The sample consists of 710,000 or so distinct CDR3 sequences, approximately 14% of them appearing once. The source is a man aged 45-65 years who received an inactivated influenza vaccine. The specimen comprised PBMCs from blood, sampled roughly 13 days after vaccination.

The CDR3 DNA follows: TGTGCCAGCAGCCTGCGACAGGGGACCACAGATACGCAGTATTTT. Its protein product is CASSLRQGTTDTQYF. V and J are TRBV3-1 and TRBJ2-3, with 8 bases aligning to TRBD1. The CDR3 has 15 residues. With 4 bases clipped from V and 2 bases from J, the junction kept 5 bases outside the gene matches. Germline assignment: CDR1 LGHDT and CDR2 YNNKEL (reference sequence).